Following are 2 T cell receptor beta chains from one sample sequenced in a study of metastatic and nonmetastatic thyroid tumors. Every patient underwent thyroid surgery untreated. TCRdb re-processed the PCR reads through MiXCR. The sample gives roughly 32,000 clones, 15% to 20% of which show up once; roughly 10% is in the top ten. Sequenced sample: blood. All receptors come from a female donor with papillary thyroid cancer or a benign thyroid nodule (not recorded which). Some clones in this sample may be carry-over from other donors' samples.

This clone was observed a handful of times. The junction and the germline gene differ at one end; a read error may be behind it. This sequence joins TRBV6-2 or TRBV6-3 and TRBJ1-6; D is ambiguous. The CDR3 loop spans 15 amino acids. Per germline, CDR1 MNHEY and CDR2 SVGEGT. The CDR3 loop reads CAGSYEGRSGSPLHF. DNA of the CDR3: TGTGCCGGCAGTTACGAGGGTAGAAGTGGATCACCCCTCCACTTT.

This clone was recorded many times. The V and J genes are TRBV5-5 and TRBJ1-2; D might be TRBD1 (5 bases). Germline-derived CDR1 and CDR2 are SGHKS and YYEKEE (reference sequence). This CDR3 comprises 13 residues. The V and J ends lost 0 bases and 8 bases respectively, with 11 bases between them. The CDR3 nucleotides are TGTGCCAGCAGCTTGGAGGCAGGGTGGGGCTACACCTTC. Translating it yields CASSLEAGWGYTF.